The 32 T cell receptor beta chains in this list originate from one sample, sequenced in a study of blood T cells in healthy people across ages. For the second PCR, which ran for about 7 to 11 cycles, a sample-barcoded 5' primer and a J-beta primer mix were used. In TCRdb, the 5' RACE reads were re-called with MiXCR into one record per CDR3 protein. This table holds approximately 880,000 distinct CDR3 sequences, around 49% found once. The sample consisted of blood. These receptor sequences come from a man aged 25-45 years in good health.

This rearrangement joins TRBV13 to TRBJ2-1; D is possibly TRBD1 (6 bases). Germline values: CDR1 PRHDT, CDR2 FYEKMQ (reference sequence). V shed 7 bases and J shed 7 bases, with 11 bases lying between them. The CDR3 runs 12 residues. CDR3 coding DNA: TGTGCCAGCAAAGAGGGGGATAATGAGCAGTTCTTC. Protein sequence: CASKEGDNEQFF.

Details on this clonotype: One base away lies a much larger clone, so this may be a sequencing read error. The gene calls are TRBV7-2 and TRBJ1-1; D possibly corresponds to TRBD1 (5 bases). The germline V gene encodes CDR1 SGHTA and CDR2 FQGNSA. The CDR3 loop spans 15 amino acids. CDR3 DNA sequence: TGTGCCAGCAGTCGCGACAGTGGTGGTGGCACTGAAACTTTCTTT. Translated: CASSRDSGGGTETFF.

The chain carries TRBV20-1 and TRBJ2-6; D gene unclear. There are 14 residues in the CDR3. Trimming removed 3 bases from V and 4 bases from J, with 10 bases in between. The V gene's germline CDR1 is DFQATT and CDR2 SNEGSKA (reference sequence). CDR3 in DNA: TGCAGTGCTAGTAGCTGGCGCGGGGCCAACGTCCTGACTTTC. It yields the protein CSASSWRGANVLTF.

On this clonotype: The junction and the germline gene differ at one end; a read error may be behind it. V gene TRBV27 combines with J gene TRBJ2-1; 10 nucleotides agree with TRBD2. This CDR3 spans 18 amino acids. The germline V gene encodes CDR1 MNHEY and CDR2 SMNVEV (reference sequence). CDR3 DNA: TGTGCTAGCAGTTTATACACCCAACCTAGCGGGGGAGACAATGAGCAGTTCTTC. This gives the protein CASSLYTQPSGGDNEQFF.

This chain links TRBV10-3 with TRBJ2-3; 7 bases map to TRBD2. Germline CDR1 and CDR2: ENHRY and SYGVKD. V shed 2 bases and J 9 bases; nucleotides not matched to a gene: 8. CDR3 size: 14 residues. CDR3 sequence (DNA): TGTGCCATCAGTGAGAGCGGGGCCGCTGAAACGCAGTATTTT. Protein product: CAISESGAAETQYF.

The chain couples TRBV11-1 to TRBJ2-3; tentative D call: TRBD2 (6 bases). The CDR3 runs to 15 residues. V dropped 3 bases and J dropped 2 bases, with 12 bases sitting between them. Germline CDR1 and CDR2: SGHAT and FQDESV (reference sequence). The DNA of the CDR3 is TGTGCCAGCAGCTTGGGGAGGCAGGACACAGATACGCAGTATTTT. It specifies CASSLGRQDTDTQYF. The complete variable domain, with remaining parts taken from reference TRBV11-1 and TRBJ2-3, reads EAEVAQSPRYKITEKSQAVAFWCDPISGHATLYWYRQILGQGPELLVQFQDESVVDDSQLPKDRFSAERLKGVDSTLKIQPAELGDSAMYLCASSLGRQDTDTQYFGPGTRLTVL.

This clonotype turned up a few times. A much larger clone differs from this one at a single base, so this may be a read error. The genes are TRBV5-6 and TRBJ2-1, with a tentative D call TRBD2 (5 bases). Matching the DNA end better, TRBJ2-7 makes the J call doubtful. Germline V lookup: CDR1 SGHDT, CDR2 YYEEEE. The CDR3 length is 15 residues. The CDR3 region is CASTLTISSYNEQYF. CDR3 nucleotide sequence: TGTGCCAGCACCCTGACTATTAGCTCCTACAATGAGCAGTACTTC.

In its sample, this clonotype was seen once. Just one base apart from a much larger clone, this may be a read error. The J gene is TRBJ2-1, the V gene TRBV4-2; possible D gene TRBD2, 6 bases. In germline, CDR1 is LGHNA, CDR2 YNFKEQ. CDR3 size: 14 residues. The CDR3 is CAGSPSTSTPEQFF. The CDR3 DNA sequence: TGTGCCGGCAGCCCCTCAACTAGCACCCCAGAGCAGTTCTTC.

This chain connects TRBV5-1 to TRBJ2-1, with no clear D. V was clipped by 2 bases and J by 6 bases, with 9 bases between them. CDR1 and CDR2 (germline): SGHRS, YFSETQ. The length of the CDR3 is 13 residues. The DNA for the CDR3 is TGCGCCAGCAGCTTCCCTTCGGGCAATGAGCAGTTCTTC. Protein product: CASSFPSGNEQFF.

This clonotype was counted only a few times. The V gene is TRBV7-2, the J gene TRBJ1-4; the D is unclear. Trimming pared 5 bases from V and 8 bases from J, leaving 12 bases between. Germline CDR1 SGHTA, CDR2 FQGNSA. This CDR3 has 13 residues. The CDR3 region is CASSPQVGEKLFF. The CDR3, as DNA: TGTGCCAGCAGCCCCCAGGTTGGCGAAAAACTGTTTTTT.

In its sample, this clonotype was seen a few times. The chain carries TRBV4-3 and TRBJ1-4; 7 positions match TRBD1. The germline V gene encodes CDR1 LGHNA and CDR2 YSLEER. The V gene end was trimmed by 5 bases and the J gene end by 4 bases; junction bases not matched to a gene: 7. This CDR3 has 15 amino acids. CDR3 in amino acids: CASSVRDSHNEKLFF. The DNA of the CDR3 is TGCGCCAGCAGCGTCCGGGACAGTCATAATGAAAAACTGTTTTTT.

This chain joins TRBV20-1 and TRBJ2-3; 7 bases are shared with TRBD2. Germline assignment: CDR1 DFQATT and CDR2 SNEGSKA (reference sequence). The CDR3 has 16 residues. Here the CDR3 reads CSSPRLAEASTDTQYF. CDR3 DNA: TGCAGCAGCCCTCGACTAGCCGAGGCTAGCACAGATACGCAGTATTTT.

The V and J genes are TRBV2 and TRBJ1-2; the D gene is possibly TRBD1 (5 bases). The CDR3 has 14 amino acids. The ends were cut back, 5 bases at V and 4 bases at J, with 14 bases in the middle. From germline, CDR1 is SNHLY and CDR2 FYNNEI. CDR3 in amino acids: CASSSGTGSYGYTF. The DNA for the CDR3 is TGTGCCAGCAGTTCCGGGACGGGATCCTATGGCTACACCTTC.

The gene calls are TRBV28 and TRBJ1-2; D might be TRBD1 (5 bases). Germline V lookup: CDR1 MDHEN, CDR2 SYDVKM. The V end lost 6 bases, the J end lost 3 bases, and 14 bases lay between the germline ends. The CDR3 has 14 residues. The CDR3 DNA reads as TGTGCCAGCAGAGCGGGGCATCTGGACTATGGCTACACCTTC. This encodes CASRAGHLDYGYTF.

In its sample, this clonotype was seen many times. The chain recombines TRBV11-1 with TRBJ1-2; perhaps TRBD1 as D (5 bases). The CDR3 sequence is 16 residues long. Per germline, CDR1 SGHAT and CDR2 FQDESV (reference sequence). The germline V and J ends were trimmed by 5 bases and 0 bases, with 16 bases remaining between them. The CDR3 nucleotides read TGTGCCAGCAGCCCCGCCGGGGCCGCAACTAACTATGGCTACACCTTC. Translation: CASSPAGAATNYGYTF.

This clonotype was observed a few times. CDR3 residues: CASSPFGGLDQFF. The CDR3 coding sequence is TGTGCCAGCAGTCCGTTCGGGGGCTTGGACCAGTTCTTC. This sequence joins TRBV14 and TRBJ2-1, with D perhaps given as TRBD1 or TRBD2 (6 bases each). Germline V gives CDR1 SGHDN, CDR2 FVKESK. The ends were cut back, 6 bases at V and 13 bases at J, with 19 bases in the middle. The CDR3 has 13 amino acids.

The chain joins TRBV27 to TRBJ2-7, with 10 bases that match TRBD2. From germline, CDR1 is MNHEY and CDR2 SMNVEV (reference sequence). The trim removed 1 base at V and 2 bases at J, leaving 5 bases unmatched. This CDR3 has 16 residues. The CDR3 coding sequence is TGTGCCAGCAGTTTATTAGCGGGGGGCTCCCCCTACGAGCAGTACTTC. This codes for CASSLLAGGSPYEQYF.

The chain has TRBV20-1 and TRBJ2-3; D gene ambiguous. Deletions cut 3 bases from V and 7 bases from J, with 23 bases between. The germline CDR1 and CDR2 sequences are DFQATT and SNEGSKA (reference sequence). There are 16 residues in the CDR3. CDR3 DNA: TGCAGTGCTAGCCCCGCAGGCGTTAGGACCAGCAATACGCAGTATTTT. The encoded protein is CSASPAGVRTSNTQYF.

This clonotype was counted a few times. The chain links TRBV20-1 to TRBJ1-1; D might be TRBD1 (6 bases). Trimming took off 6 bases at V and 1 base at J, with 15 bases between the two ends. CDR1 and CDR2 (germline): DFQATT, SNEGSKA (reference sequence). This CDR3 has 14 residues. The CDR3 here is CSAPEGGKNTEAFF. The CDR3 DNA follows: TGCAGTGCGCCAGAGGGGGGAAAGAACACTGAAGCTTTCTTT.

The chain combines TRBV12-3 or TRBV12-4 with TRBJ2-5; TRBD1 might be the D (6 bases). This CDR3 is built from 15 residues. With 2 bases removed from V and 3 bases from J, the gap between germline ends came to 13 bases. CDR3 coding DNA: TGTGCCAGCAGTTTAACCGGGACATTGGAAGAGACCCAGTACTTC. Translating it yields CASSLTGTLEETQYF.

The gene calls are TRBV5-1 and TRBJ2-7, with D perhaps TRBD1 (6 bases). V was cut by 5 bases and J by 6 bases, with 12 bases left in between. The CDR3 runs to 12 residues. The germline V gene encodes CDR1 SGHRS and CDR2 YFSETQ. The DNA for the CDR3 is TGCGCCAGCAGGGCAGGGGACATCGAGCAGTACTTC. Amino acids: CASRAGDIEQYF.

The rearrangement links TRBV6-6 to TRBJ2-7; unclear D gene. V lost 6 bases and J 5 bases, leaving 20 bases between the germline ends. CDR1 is MNHNY, CDR2 SVGAGI, per germline (reference sequence). The CDR3 has 15 amino acids. CDR3: CASRIRTAVHDEQYF. In nucleotides, the CDR3 is TGTGCCAGCAGGATTCGGACGGCGGTGCACGACGAGCAGTACTTC.

As concerns this clonotype: Being one base from a much bigger clone, this may be a read error. J is TRBJ2-7 and V is TRBV9; 7 bases align to TRBD1. The CDR3 length is 13 residues. Germline CDR1 and CDR2: SGDLS and YYNGEE. V trimming: 0 bases; J trimming: 6 bases; junction bases outside the gene matches: 3. DNA of the CDR3: TGTGCCAGCAGCGTAGTAGGGGGCCGCGAGCAGTACTTC. Residues: CASSVVGGREQYF. The full variable domain, in which reference TRBV9 and TRBJ2-7 provide the parts outside the CDR3, is DSGVTQTPKHLITATGQRVTLRCSPRSGDLSVYWYQQSLDQGLQFLIQYYNGEERAKGNILERFSAQQFPDLHSELNLSSLELGDSALYFCASSVVGGREQYFGPGTRLTVT.

The chain is built from TRBV20-1 and TRBJ1-4; a weak D match, TRBD1 (6 bases). The ends were cut back, 3 bases at V and 3 bases at J, with 17 bases in the middle. This CDR3 comprises 16 residues. Germline V gene sequence: CDR1 DFQATT, CDR2 SNEGSKA (reference sequence). The CDR3, as DNA: TGCAGTGCTAGGGCCATTCGGGGGGCTGCTAATGAAAAACTGTTTTTT. This gives the protein CSARAIRGAANEKLFF.

This clonotype turned up a few times. V is TRBV6-7 and J is TRBJ2-5; the D gene is possibly TRBD1 (6 bases). TRBV6-7 is classed as an ORF, of uncertain function. The CDR3 covers 17 residues. V was clipped by 0 bases and J by 11 bases, with 25 bases between them. The CDR3 region is CASSYSGDTRLYNEQYF. DNA of the CDR3: TGTGCCAGCAGTTACTCGGGGGACACCCGGTTGTACAATGAGCAGTACTTC.

The chain couples TRBV12-3 or TRBV12-4 to TRBJ1-5; TRBD1 is a possible D gene (6 bases). Trimming shortened V by 1 base and J by 5 bases, and 12 bases separated the two germline ends. The CDR3 sequence is 15 residues long. The CDR3 protein is CASSLVSAGDQPQHF. In nucleotides, the CDR3 is TGTGCCAGCAGTTTAGTCTCGGCAGGGGATCAGCCCCAGCATTTT.

Only a few counts were recorded for this clonotype. This chain uses TRBV27 with TRBJ2-7; a possible D gene is TRBD1 (5 bases). The V gene's germline CDR1 is MNHEY and CDR2 SMNVEV (reference sequence). This CDR3 is 14 amino acids long. V was cut by 3 bases and J by 2 bases, with 11 bases left in between. The chain's CDR3 is CASSFQGVTYEQYF. In DNA, the CDR3 is TGTGCCAGCAGTTTCCAGGGTGTCACCTACGAGCAGTACTTC.

The rearrangement uses TRBV11-2 and TRBJ2-4; no definite D call. Germline CDR1 reads SGHAT; CDR2 reads FQNNGV. The CDR3 loop spans 15 amino acids. V was cut by 6 bases and J by 1 base, with 13 bases left in between. The CDR3 nucleotides are TGTGCCAGCAGACAATTTCAGACGGCCAAAAACATTCAGTACTTC. This translates into CASRQFQTAKNIQYF.

As regards this clonotype: This could be a read error, since a much larger clone is one nucleotide away. The rearrangement joins TRBV10-3 to TRBJ2-7; 8 bases map to TRBD2. This CDR3 comprises 11 residues. Per the germline V gene, CDR1 is ENHRY and CDR2 is SYGVKD. V dropped 4 bases and J dropped 9; count of bases not matched to a gene: 2. The CDR3 coding sequence is TGTGCCATCAGTGGGGCGGGGGGGCAGTACTTC. Its protein product is CAISGAGGQYF.

The J gene is TRBJ1-2, the V gene TRBV25-1, with TRBD1 matching over 8 bases. Trimming removed 8 bases from V and 6 bases from J; junction bases left unmatched: 8. Germline CDR1 and CDR2: MGHDK and SYGVNS. CDR3 length: 13 amino acids. The CDR3 protein is CASGRTGSDGYTF. The CDR3 bases are TGTGCCAGCGGAAGGACAGGGTCGGATGGCTACACCTTC.

This rearrangement joins TRBV13 to TRBJ2-3; TRBD1 is a possible D gene (5 bases). V lost 3 bases to trimming and J lost 5 bases, with 18 bases between them. This CDR3 has 16 amino acids. CDR1 is PRHDT, CDR2 FYEKMQ, per germline (reference sequence). CDR3 coding DNA: TGTGCCAGCAGCTTGGGGCTTGGGCGGATAGGAGATACGCAGTATTTT. It yields the protein CASSLGLGRIGDTQYF.

The chain recombines TRBV25-1 with TRBJ2-5, with unresolved D. The length of the CDR3 is 12 residues. V was pared by 2 bases and J by 5 bases, with 6 bases between. CDR1 is MGHDK, CDR2 SYGVNS, per germline. CDR3 nucleotides: TGTGCCAGCAGTGAAGGGTGGGAGACCCAGTACTTC. It codes for CASSEGWETQYF. The full variable domain, with the rest looked up from reference TRBV25-1 and TRBJ2-5, is EADIYQTPRYLVIGTGKKITLECSQTMGHDKMYWYQQDPGMELHLIHYSYGVNSTEKGDLSSESTVSRIRTEHFPLTLESARPSHTSQYLCASSEGWETQYFGPGTRLLVL.